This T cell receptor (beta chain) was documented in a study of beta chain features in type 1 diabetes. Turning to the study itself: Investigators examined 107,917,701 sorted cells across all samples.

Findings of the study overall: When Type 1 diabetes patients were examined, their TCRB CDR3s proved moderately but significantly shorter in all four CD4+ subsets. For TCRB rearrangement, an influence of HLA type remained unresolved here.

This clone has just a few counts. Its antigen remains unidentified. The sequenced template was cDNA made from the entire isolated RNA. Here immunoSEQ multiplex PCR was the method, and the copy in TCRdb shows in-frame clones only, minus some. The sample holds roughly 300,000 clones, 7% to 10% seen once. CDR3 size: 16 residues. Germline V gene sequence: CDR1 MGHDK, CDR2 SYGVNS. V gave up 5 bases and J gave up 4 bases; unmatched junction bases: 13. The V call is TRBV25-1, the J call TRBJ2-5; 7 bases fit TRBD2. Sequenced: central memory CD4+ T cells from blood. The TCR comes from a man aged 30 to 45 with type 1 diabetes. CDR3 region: CASSLPGEGRGETQYF. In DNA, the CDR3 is TGTGCCAGCAGTCTCCCCGGGGAGGGGAGGGGAGAGACCCAGTACTTC.